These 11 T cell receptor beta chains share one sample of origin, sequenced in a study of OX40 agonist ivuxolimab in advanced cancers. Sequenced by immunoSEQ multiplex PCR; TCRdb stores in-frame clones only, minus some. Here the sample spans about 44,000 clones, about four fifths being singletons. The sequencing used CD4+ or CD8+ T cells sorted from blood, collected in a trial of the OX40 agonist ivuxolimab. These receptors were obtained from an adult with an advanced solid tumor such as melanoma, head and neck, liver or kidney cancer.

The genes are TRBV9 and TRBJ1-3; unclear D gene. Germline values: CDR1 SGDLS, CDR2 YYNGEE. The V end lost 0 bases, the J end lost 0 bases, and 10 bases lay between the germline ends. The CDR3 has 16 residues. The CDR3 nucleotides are TGTGCCAGCAGCGTAGAGGGCGGCCGCTCTGGAAACACCATATATTTT. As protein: CASSVEGGRSGNTIYF.

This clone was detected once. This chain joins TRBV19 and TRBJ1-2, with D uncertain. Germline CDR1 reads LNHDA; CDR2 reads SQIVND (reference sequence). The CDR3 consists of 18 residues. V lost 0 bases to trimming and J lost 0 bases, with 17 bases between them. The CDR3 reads CASSIDSKTPGSNYGYTF. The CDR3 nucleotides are TGTGCCAGTAGTATAGATTCGAAGACCCCGGGATCTAACTATGGCTACACCTTC.

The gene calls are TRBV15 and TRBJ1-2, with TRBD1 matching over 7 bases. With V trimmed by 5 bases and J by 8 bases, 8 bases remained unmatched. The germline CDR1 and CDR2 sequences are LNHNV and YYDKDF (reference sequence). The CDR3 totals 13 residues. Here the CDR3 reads CATSHRDRGGYTF. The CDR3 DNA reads TGTGCCACCAGCCACCGGGACAGAGGGGGCTACACCTTC.

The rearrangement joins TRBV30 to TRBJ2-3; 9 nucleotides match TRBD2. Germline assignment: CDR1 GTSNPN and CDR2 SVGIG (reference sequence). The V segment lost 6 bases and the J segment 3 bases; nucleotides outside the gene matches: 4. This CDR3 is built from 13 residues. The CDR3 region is CACSSGTTDTQYF. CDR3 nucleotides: TGTGCCTGTTCTAGCGGGACGACAGATACGCAGTATTTT.

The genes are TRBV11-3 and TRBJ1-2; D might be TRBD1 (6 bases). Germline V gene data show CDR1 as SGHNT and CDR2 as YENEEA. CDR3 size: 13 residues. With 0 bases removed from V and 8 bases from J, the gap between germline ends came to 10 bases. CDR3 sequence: CASSLEGGIGYTF. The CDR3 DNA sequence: TGTGCCAGCAGCTTAGAAGGGGGAATCGGCTACACCTTC.

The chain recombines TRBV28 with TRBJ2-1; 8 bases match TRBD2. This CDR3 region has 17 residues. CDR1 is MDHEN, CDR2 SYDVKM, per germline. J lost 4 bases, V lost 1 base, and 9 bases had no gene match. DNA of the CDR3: TGTGCCAGCAGTTTATTGGAACGCGGGAGGCGGTACAATGAGCAGTTCTTC. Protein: CASSLLERGRRYNEQFF.

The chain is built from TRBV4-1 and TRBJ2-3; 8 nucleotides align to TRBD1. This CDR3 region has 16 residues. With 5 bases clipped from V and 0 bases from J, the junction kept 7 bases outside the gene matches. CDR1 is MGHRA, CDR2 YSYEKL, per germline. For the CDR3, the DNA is TGCGCCAGCAGCAAACAAACAGGGGGAAGCACAGATACGCAGTATTTT. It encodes CASSKQTGGSTDTQYF.

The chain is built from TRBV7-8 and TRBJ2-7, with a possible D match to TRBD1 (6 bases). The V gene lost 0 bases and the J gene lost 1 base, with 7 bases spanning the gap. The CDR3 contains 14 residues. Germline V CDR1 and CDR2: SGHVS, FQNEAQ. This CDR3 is CASSLADRSYEQYF. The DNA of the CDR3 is TGTGCCAGCAGCTTAGCGGACAGATCCTACGAGCAGTACTTC.

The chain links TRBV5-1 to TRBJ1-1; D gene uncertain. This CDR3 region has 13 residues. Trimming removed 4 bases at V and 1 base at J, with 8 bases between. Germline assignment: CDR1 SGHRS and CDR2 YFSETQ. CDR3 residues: CASSQDGNTEAFF. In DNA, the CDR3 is TGCGCCAGCAGCCAGGATGGGAACACTGAAGCTTTCTTT.

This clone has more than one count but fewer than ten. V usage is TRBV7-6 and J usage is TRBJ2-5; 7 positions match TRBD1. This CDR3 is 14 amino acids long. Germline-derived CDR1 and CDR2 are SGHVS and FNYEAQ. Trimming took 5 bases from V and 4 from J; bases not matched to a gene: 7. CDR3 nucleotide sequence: TGTGCCAGCAGCGCAGGGGGATTCGGAGAGACCCAGTACTTC. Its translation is CASSAGGFGETQYF. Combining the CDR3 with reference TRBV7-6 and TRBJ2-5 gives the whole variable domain GAGVSQSPRYKVTKRGQDVALRCDPISGHVSLYWYRQALGQGPEFLTYFNYEAQQDKSGLPNDRFSAERPEGSISTLTIQRTEQRDSAMYRCASSAGGFGETQYFGPGTRLLVL.

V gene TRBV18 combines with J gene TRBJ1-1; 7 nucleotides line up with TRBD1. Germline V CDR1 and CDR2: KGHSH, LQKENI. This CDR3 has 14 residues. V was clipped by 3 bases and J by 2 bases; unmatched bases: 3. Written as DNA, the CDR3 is TGTGCCAGCTCACCTCGACAGGGTAACACTGAAGCTTTCTTT. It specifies CASSPRQGNTEAFF. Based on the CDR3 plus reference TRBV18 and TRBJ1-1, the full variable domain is NAGVMQNPRHLVRRRGQEARLRCSPMKGHSHVYWYRQLPEEGLKFMVYLQKENIIDESGMPKERFSAEFPKEGPSILRIQQVVRGDSAAYFCASSPRQGNTEAFFGQGTRLTVV.